The 11 T cell receptor beta chains below come from one sample, sequenced in a study of blood T cells in healthy people across ages. The use of a sample-barcoded 5' primer and a J-beta primer mix characterized a second PCR of about 7 to 12 cycles. TCRdb analysed the 5' RACE reads with MiXCR anew, one entry per CDR3 protein. There are about 680,000 distinct CDR3 sequences in the sample; 45% to 50% occur only once, and roughly 34% lies in the top ten. Sequenced sample: blood. The origin of the receptors is a woman aged 60-70 years in good health.

In the case of this clonotype: An end of the junction differs from the germline gene, which may be a read error. The chain links TRBV12-3 or TRBV12-4 to TRBJ2-4; 10 nucleotides align to TRBD1. The length of the CDR3 is 16 residues. In nucleotides, the CDR3 is TGTGCCAGCAGTTTAGCGCTAGGGACAGGGGCGGGCGAGCAGTACTTT. This translates into CASSLALGTGAGEQYF.

This chain uses TRBV29-1 with TRBJ2-1, with D hard to call. Trimming shortened V by 5 bases and J by 7 bases, and 21 bases separated the two germline ends. The CDR3 has 15 residues. The germline CDR1 and CDR2 sequences are SQVTM and ANQGSEA. CDR3: CSVTRKESSVNEQFF. CDR3 coding DNA: TGCAGCGTTACCAGAAAAGAATCTAGTGTGAATGAGCAGTTCTTC.

The CDR3 coding sequence is TGTGCCAGCAGCGCCGGGACTAGCCCTAGGAATGAGCAGTTCTTC. Amino acids: CASSAGTSPRNEQFF. V and J are TRBV7-3 and TRBJ2-1; 9 nucleotides line up with TRBD2. Germline lookup yields CDR1 SGHTA and CDR2 FQGTGA. CDR3 length equals 15 residues. With 5 bases clipped from V and 7 bases from J, the junction kept 9 bases outside the gene matches.

This clonotype came up a few times. The chain recombines TRBV9 with TRBJ1-4; D ambiguous. V lost 2 bases and J lost 0, with 5 bases in between. The CDR3 covers 14 residues. The germline V gene encodes CDR1 SGDLS and CDR2 YYNGEE. CDR3 DNA sequence: TGTGCCAGCAGCGTGGTAGCAACTAATGAAAAACTGTTTTTT. It yields the protein CASSVVATNEKLFF.

V is TRBV9 and J is TRBJ2-7; D is perhaps TRBD2 (5 bases). Trimming pared 4 bases from V and 0 bases from J, leaving 17 bases between. Germline CDR1 reads SGDLS; CDR2 reads YYNGEE. The CDR3 loop spans 16 amino acids. CDR3 region: CASSSTTKPTSYEQYF. The CDR3 DNA is TGTGCCAGCAGCTCTACGACTAAGCCGACCTCCTACGAGCAGTACTTC.

A word on this clonotype: This may come from a read error, since a much larger clone is one base off. No conserved phenylalanine or tryptophan ends this CDR3, so it is likely a read error. The chain carries TRBV4-1 and TRBJ2-1; D is ambiguous. CDR1 and CDR2 (germline): MGHRA, YSYEKL. The CDR3 spans 15 residues. The ends were cut back, 3 bases at V and 3 bases at J, with 12 bases in the middle. The CDR3 sequence is CASSHATRYYNEQFY. CDR3 DNA sequence: TGCGCCAGCAGCCATGCTACAAGGTACTACAATGAGCAGTTCTAC.

The chain is built from TRBV29-1 and TRBJ1-1, with 7 positions matching TRBD1. Germline V gene lookup returns CDR1 SQVTM and CDR2 ANQGSEA. CDR3 length: 14 residues. Unmatched junction bases numbered 8, after V lost 4 bases and J lost 3 bases. CDR3 loop: CSVGGTGDYTEAFF. The CDR3 nucleotides read TGCAGCGTTGGGGGTACAGGGGATTACACTGAAGCTTTCTTT. The variable domain in full, completed from reference TRBV29-1 and TRBJ1-1, reads SAVISQKPSRDICQRGTSLTIQCQVDSQVTMMFWYRQQPGQSLTLIATANQGSEATYESGFVIDKFPISRPNLTFSTLTVSNMSPEDSSIYLCSVGGTGDYTEAFFGQGTRLTVV.

As to this clonotype: At one boundary the junction diverges from the germline segment, which might be a read error. The chain employs TRBV15 and TRBJ2-3; 11 bases match TRBD2. CDR1 LNHNV and CDR2 YYDKDF come from the germline V gene (reference sequence). The CDR3 runs 16 residues. CDR3 protein: CATSCGTSGGTDAQYF. The CDR3 bases are TGTGCCACCAGCTGCGGGACTAGCGGTGGCACAGATGCGCAGTATTTT.

This clonotype has at least ten counts. This chain joins TRBV29-1 and TRBJ2-3; weak D call: TRBD2 (6 bases). Germline CDR1 is SQVTM and CDR2 is ANQGSEA. V lost 7 bases and J lost 3, with 11 bases in between. This CDR3 is 12 amino acids long. The CDR3: CSAWDSTDTQYF. CDR3 nucleotides: TGCAGCGCATGGGACTCAACAGATACGCAGTATTTT.

This clonotype was seen only a few times. The chain carries TRBV25-1 and TRBJ2-6, with a weak D call TRBD2 (5 bases). Germline-derived CDR1 and CDR2 are MGHDK and SYGVNS. V lost 1 base and J lost 1, with 5 bases in between. This CDR3 is 15 amino acids long. The CDR3 DNA reads TGTGCCAGCAGTGAATGGAGGTCTGGGGCCAACGTCCTGACTTTC. It encodes CASSEWRSGANVLTF.

The chain uses TRBV9 and TRBJ2-1; 12 nucleotides match TRBD2. Gene TRBJ2-7 matches the end of the DNA better, so the J call may be wrong. CDR1 is SGDLS and CDR2 is YYNGEE in the germline V gene. There are 18 residues in the CDR3. The CDR3 DNA is TGTGCCAGCAGCGTAGCGGTGTCGACCGGACTAGCGGGAAATGAGCAGTACTTC. Encoded protein: CASSVAVSTGLAGNEQYF.